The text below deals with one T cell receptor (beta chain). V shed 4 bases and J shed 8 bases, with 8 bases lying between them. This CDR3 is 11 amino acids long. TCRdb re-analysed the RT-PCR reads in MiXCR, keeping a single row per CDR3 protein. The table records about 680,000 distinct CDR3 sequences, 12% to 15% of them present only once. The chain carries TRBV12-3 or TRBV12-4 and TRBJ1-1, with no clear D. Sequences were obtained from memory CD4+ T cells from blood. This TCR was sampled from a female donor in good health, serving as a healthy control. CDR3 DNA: TGTGCCAGCAGTTCGTCTATAGAAGCTTTCTTT. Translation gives CASSSSIEAFF.